This entry lists 30 T cell receptor beta chains sequenced from one sample in a study of blood T cell repertoires in COVID-19. Method: immunoSEQ multiplex PCR; TCRdb's copy keeps in-frame clones and lacks some. Here the sample spans approximately 78,000 clones, around four fifths being singletons. The sequencing sample was made of peripheral blood. The receptor source for this set is a woman over 75 with acute or convalescent COVID-19.

The CDR3 region is CASSPRDRDRTEAFF. CDR3 DNA: TGCGCCAGCAGCCCCAGGGACAGGGACCGTACTGAAGCTTTCTTT. This rearrangement joins TRBV5-1 to TRBJ1-1; 9 bases are shared with TRBD1. The germline V gene encodes CDR1 SGHRS and CDR2 YFSETQ. The CDR3 has 15 amino acids. V lost 4 bases to trimming and J lost 5 bases; unmatched junction nucleotides: 9.

The V gene is TRBV5-4, the J gene TRBJ1-1; 9 bases agree with TRBD1. The V and J ends lost 0 bases and 4 bases, in that order; junction bases with no gene match: 7. The CDR3 is made up of 16 amino acids. Germline CDR1 is SGHNT and CDR2 is YYREEE (reference sequence). The CDR3 nucleotides are TGTGCCAGCAGCTTGGTGGGACAGGGACGGGGCACTGAAGCTTTCTTT. This gives the protein CASSLVGQGRGTEAFF.

The CDR3 reads CSASLSSYNEQFF. The CDR3 nucleotides read TGCAGTGCTAGTCTCAGCTCCTACAATGAGCAGTTCTTC. The genes are TRBV20-1 and TRBJ2-1; D remains unclear. The CDR3 has 13 amino acids. CDR1 is DFQATT and CDR2 is SNEGSKA in the germline V gene (reference sequence). Trimming stripped 3 bases from V and 0 bases from J, with 6 bases between.

The DNA of the CDR3 is TGTGCCAGCAGTTACCGGAGCTACGAGCAGTACTTC. It specifies CASSYRSYEQYF. This chain joins TRBV6-6 and TRBJ2-7; unclear D gene. V shed 2 bases and J shed 3 bases, with 5 bases lying between them. The CDR3 is made up of 12 amino acids. Germline CDR1 MNHNY, CDR2 SVGAGI (reference sequence).

The chain combines TRBV10-1 with TRBJ2-2; 12 bases align to TRBD2. This CDR3 has 17 residues. V dropped 3 bases and J dropped 1; count of bases not matched to a gene: 3. Per germline, CDR1 WNHNN and CDR2 SYGVQD (reference sequence). The CDR3 DNA sequence: TGCGCCAGCAGTGAACGGACTAGCGGGATGAACACCGGGGAGCTGTTTTTT. Its translation: CASSERTSGMNTGELFF.

This chain joins TRBV30 and TRBJ1-3; the D is unclear. V lost 0 bases to trimming and J lost 4 bases, with 13 bases between them. CDR1 is GTSNPN, CDR2 SVGIG, per germline (reference sequence). CDR3 length equals 15 residues. In nucleotides, the CDR3 is TGTGCCTGGAGTGTAACTTCGACTGGGGGAAACACCATATATTTT. It yields the protein CAWSVTSTGGNTIYF.

The J gene is TRBJ1-1, the V gene TRBV12-3 or TRBV12-4; D call uncertain. V was cut by 3 bases and J by 6 bases, with 11 bases left in between. The length of the CDR3 is 13 residues. The CDR3 DNA sequence: TGTGCCAGCAGTTTGACTTTAGCGTCTGAAGCTTTCTTT. Its protein is CASSLTLASEAFF.

The table lists this clone with a count of one. The chain is built from TRBV29-1 and TRBJ2-7, with 10 bases lining up with TRBD1. Trimming took 4 bases from V and 6 from J; bases not matched to a gene: 9. CDR1 and CDR2 (germline): SQVTM, ANQGSEA. CDR3 length: 14 amino acids. CDR3 sequence (DNA): TGCAGCGTTGCGACGGGACAGGGGTTGTCCGAGCAGTACTTC. Residues: CSVATGQGLSEQYF.

The chain has TRBV3-1 (or the pseudogene TRBV3-2) and TRBJ1-2, with D possibly being TRBD1 (6 bases). This CDR3 has 12 residues. Germline V gene sequence: CDR1 LGHDT, CDR2 YNNKEL (reference sequence). The V end was cut by 4 bases, the J end by 8 bases, with 11 bases between. CDR3 sequence (DNA): TGTGCCAGCAGCCCGGGGGGGGCAGGCTACACCTTC. Residues: CASSPGGAGYTF.

In this sample, this clone turned up once. The chain links TRBV11-3 to TRBJ2-6; D possibly corresponds to TRBD1 (5 bases). The V and J ends lost 2 bases and 1 base respectively, with 18 bases between them. Looked up from germline, CDR1 is SGHNT and CDR2 is YENEEA. The CDR3 is 19 residues long. Written as DNA, the CDR3 is TGTGCCAGCAGCTTATTTTCGTCAGGGTCCTTTTCTGGGGCCAACGTCCTGACTTTC. It yields the protein CASSLFSSGSFSGANVLTF. The full variable domain, its missing parts supplied by reference TRBV11-3 and TRBJ2-6, is EAGVVQSPRYKIIEKKQPVAFWCNPISGHNTLYWYLQNLGQGPELLIRYENEEAVDDSQLPKDRFSAERLKGVDSTLKIQPAELGDSAVYLCASSLFSSGSFSGANVLTFGAGSRLTVL.

V is TRBV24-1 and J is TRBJ2-3; a weak D match, TRBD1 (6 bases). This CDR3 is 13 amino acids long. V was clipped by 3 bases and J by 9 bases, with 12 bases between them. Germline V gene lookup returns CDR1 KGHDR and CDR2 SFDVKD. CDR3 sequence reads: CATSDDNRETQYF. The CDR3 DNA follows: TGTGCCACCAGTGATGATAACAGGGAGACGCAGTATTTT.

This clone was seen only a few times. The chain uses TRBV6-6 and TRBJ1-1; the match to TRBD1 covers 8 bases. The CDR3 runs 14 residues. Germline assignment: CDR1 MNHNY and CDR2 SVGAGI (reference sequence). The junction had 6 bases not matched to a gene; V was cut back by 5 bases and J by 4 bases. The CDR3 is CASSDRGRSTEAFF. As DNA, the CDR3 is TGTGCCAGCAGTGACAGGGGTAGGAGCACTGAAGCTTTCTTT.

This chain links TRBV5-1 with TRBJ1-5, with D possibly matching TRBD1 (5 bases). Trimming removed 0 bases at V and 3 bases at J, with 10 bases between. CDR1 is SGHRS, CDR2 YFSETQ, per germline. This CDR3 spans 15 amino acids. The CDR3 sequence is CASSLAGGVNQPQHF. For the CDR3, the DNA is TGCGCCAGCAGCTTGGCGGGGGGGGTCAATCAGCCCCAGCATTTT.

This clone has just one count. The chain uses TRBV2 and TRBJ1-4; 8 bases align to TRBD1. Trimming cost V 6 bases and J 4 bases; bases outside gene matches: 10. CDR3 length equals 16 residues. CDR1 SNHLY and CDR2 FYNNEI come from the germline V gene. The CDR3 DNA reads as TGTGCCAGCAGAGCCCGATCAGGGGGCTATAATGAAAAACTGTTTTTT. This codes for CASRARSGGYNEKLFF. The complete variable domain, with remaining parts taken from reference TRBV2 and TRBJ1-4, reads EPEVTQTPSHQVTQMGQEVILRCVPISNHLYFYWYRQILGQKVEFLVSFYNNEISEKSEIFDDQFSVERPDGSNFTLKIRSTKLEDSAMYFCASRARSGGYNEKLFFGSGTQLSVL.

This chain uses TRBV30 with TRBJ2-5; 7 bases are shared with TRBD2. Trimming at V came to 0 bases and at J to 3 bases, leaving 4 bases not matched to a gene. Germline V gene data show CDR1 as GTSNPN and CDR2 as SVGIG (reference sequence). The CDR3 totals 14 residues. CDR3 coding DNA: TGTGCCTGGAGTGTCGGGGGGAGTAAAGAGACCCAGTACTTC. It translates to CAWSVGGSKETQYF.

The rearrangement links TRBV2 to TRBJ2-4; TRBD1 matches at 8 bases. Germline-derived CDR1 and CDR2 are SNHLY and FYNNEI. The CDR3 has 15 residues. Trimming took 7 bases from V and 0 from J; bases not matched to a gene: 5. CDR3 amino acids: CASIQGAGAKNIQYF. The CDR3 DNA reads as TGTGCCAGCATTCAGGGGGCGGGAGCCAAAAACATTCAGTACTTC.

In DNA, the CDR3 is TGTGCCATCAGAATAGGGACAGACACTGAAGCTTTCTTT. This encodes CAIRIGTDTEAFF. This chain connects TRBV10-3 to TRBJ1-1, with 7 bases aligning to TRBD1. The CDR3 spans 13 residues. With V trimmed by 6 bases and J by 3 bases, 4 bases remained unmatched. In germline, CDR1 is ENHRY, CDR2 SYGVKD.

The chain carries TRBV6-2 or TRBV6-3 and TRBJ1-1; D possibly corresponds to TRBD1 (6 bases). CDR3 size: 14 residues. Germline CDR1 and CDR2: MNHEY and SVGEGT. Trimming removed 8 bases from V and 4 bases from J, with 17 bases in between. CDR3 sequence reads: CASGPTGSGTEAFF. The DNA for the CDR3 is TGTGCCAGCGGCCCCACAGGGAGTGGCACTGAAGCTTTCTTT.

This chain connects TRBV14 to TRBJ2-1; 11 bases agree with TRBD2. Trimming removed 0 bases from V and 4 bases from J; junction bases left unmatched: 8. CDR1 SGHDN and CDR2 FVKESK come from the germline V gene. The CDR3 consists of 18 residues. The CDR3 sequence is CASSQDTSGRLLYNEQFF. The DNA for the CDR3 is TGTGCCAGCAGCCAAGACACTAGCGGGAGACTCCTTTACAATGAGCAGTTCTTC.

The chain has TRBV5-1 and TRBJ1-3, with D hard to call. The V end was cut by 4 bases, the J end by 0 bases, with 8 bases between. The CDR3 has 14 residues. In germline, CDR1 is SGHRS, CDR2 YFSETQ. The DNA for the CDR3 is TGCGCCAGCAGCGCAGGCAACTCTGGAAACACCATATATTTT. It codes for CASSAGNSGNTIYF.

The V call is TRBV10-3, the J call TRBJ2-5, with D unresolved. Per the germline V gene, CDR1 is ENHRY and CDR2 is SYGVKD. The V end was cut by 8 bases, the J end by 4 bases, with 14 bases between. The length of the CDR3 is 13 residues. Here the CDR3 reads CAIGTVVAETQYF. DNA of the CDR3: TGTGCCATCGGCACCGTCGTAGCAGAGACCCAGTACTTC.

The CDR3 DNA reads as TGTGCCAGTAGTATAGCCGCCGGAGGGGCTAACTATGGCTACACCTTC. This translates into CASSIAAGGANYGYTF. The chain carries TRBV19 and TRBJ1-2, with a possible D match to TRBD1 (5 bases). This CDR3 is built from 16 residues. Germline V gives CDR1 LNHDA, CDR2 SQIVND (reference sequence). The V end was cut by 1 base, the J end by 0 bases, with 12 bases between.

As DNA, the CDR3 is TGTGCCAGCAGCGTCCTCGGGACTAGCGGGGAATTGGGTGAGCAGTTCTTC. It yields the protein CASSVLGTSGELGEQFF. The gene calls are TRBV9 and TRBJ2-1; TRBD2 agrees at 13 bases. With V trimmed by 2 bases and J by 9 bases, 11 bases remained unmatched. The CDR3 loop spans 17 amino acids. Germline V gives CDR1 SGDLS, CDR2 YYNGEE.

Many counts were recorded for this clone. The gene calls are TRBV5-4 and TRBJ1-1; D unresolved. The germline V gene encodes CDR1 SGHNT and CDR2 YYREEE (reference sequence). The CDR3 spans 14 residues. V gave up 0 bases and J gave up 6 bases, with 12 bases separating them. The CDR3 sequence: CASSLAYGTAEAFF. As DNA, the CDR3 is TGTGCCAGCAGCTTGGCCTATGGTACTGCTGAAGCTTTCTTT. Supplemented by reference TRBV5-4 and TRBJ1-1, the full variable domain reads ETGVTQSPTHLIKTRGQQVTLRCSSQSGHNTVSWYQQALGQGPQFIFQYYREEENGRGNFPPRFSGLQFPNYSSELNVNALELDDSALYLCASSLAYGTAEAFFGQGTRLTVV.

The chain recombines TRBV5-4 with TRBJ2-5; 8 nucleotides line up with TRBD2. The ends lost 5 bases at V and 6 bases at J; junction bases unmatched: 18. CDR1 is SGHNT and CDR2 is YYREEE in the germline V gene (reference sequence). This CDR3 has 17 amino acids. Here the CDR3 reads CASRAGTRMVRQQTQYF. The CDR3 coding sequence is TGTGCCAGCAGGGCCGGGACTAGAATGGTTCGGCAACAGACCCAGTACTTC.

The V call is TRBV7-3, the J call TRBJ2-1; 9 nucleotides match TRBD1. Trimming removed 5 bases from V and 1 base from J; junction bases left unmatched: 3. This CDR3 is 15 amino acids long. Looked up from germline, CDR1 is SGHTA and CDR2 is FQGTGA. The CDR3: CASSPDRGSYNEQFF. DNA for the CDR3: TGTGCCAGCAGCCCCGACAGGGGGTCCTACAATGAGCAGTTCTTC.

The chain employs TRBV2 and TRBJ1-1, with no clear D. The germline V gene encodes CDR1 SNHLY and CDR2 FYNNEI. V was trimmed by 4 bases and J by 8 bases, leaving 8 bases between them. This CDR3 is built from 11 residues. The CDR3 reads CASSGSYEAFF. The DNA for the CDR3 is TGTGCCAGCAGTGGTTCCTACGAAGCTTTCTTT. The full variable domain, with the rest looked up from reference TRBV2 and TRBJ1-1, is EPEVTQTPSHQVTQMGQEVILRCVPISNHLYFYWYRQILGQKVEFLVSFYNNEISEKSEIFDDQFSVERPDGSNFTLKIRSTKLEDSAMYFCASSGSYEAFFGQGTRLTVV.

The chain couples TRBV5-1 to TRBJ1-1; D uncertain. V lost 6 bases to trimming and J lost 5 bases, with 14 bases between them. The germline V gene has CDR1 SGHRS and CDR2 YFSETQ. This CDR3 contains 13 residues. CDR3 protein: CASKFRGGTEAFF. For the CDR3, the DNA is TGCGCCAGCAAATTCCGGGGAGGGACTGAAGCTTTCTTT.

The rearrangement joins TRBV7-3 to TRBJ2-1; D is undetermined. From germline, CDR1 is SGHTA and CDR2 FQGTGA. V shed 3 bases and J shed 3 bases, with 9 bases lying between them. This CDR3 has 14 residues. CDR3 sequence: CASSFSDRYNEQFF. The CDR3 DNA sequence: TGTGCCAGCAGCTTCAGCGATCGCTACAATGAGCAGTTCTTC.

The chain links TRBV18 to TRBJ2-1; 10 nucleotides match TRBD1. Germline V gives CDR1 KGHSH, CDR2 LQKENI. CDR3 length equals 14 residues. Trimming removed 6 bases from V and 10 bases from J; junction bases left unmatched: 9. As DNA, the CDR3 is TGTGCCAGCTCCCGACAGGGGGCTAGCGGGGAGCAGTTCTTC. Its protein is CASSRQGASGEQFF.